Shown below are 11 T cell receptor beta chains from a single sample sequenced in a study of cytomegalovirus exposure and HLA in healthy donors. PCR primers comprised 60 Vbeta and 13 Jbeta primers. The protocol was immunoSEQ multiplex PCR, while the TCRdb copy is restricted to in-frame clones and leaves out a portion. The sample table includes some 96,000 clones. The source material was PBMCs. The source is a woman in her 30s in good health and CMV-seronegative.

The rearrangement links TRBV9 to TRBJ2-3; D may be TRBD2 (5 bases). The CDR3 length is 14 residues. Germline loops: CDR1 SGDLS, CDR2 YYNGEE. The V and J ends lost 3 bases and 2 bases respectively, with 10 bases between them. This chain's CDR3 is CASSADGNTDTQYF. CDR3 DNA sequence: TGTGCCAGCAGCGCCGACGGGAACACAGATACGCAGTATTTT.

The rearrangement uses TRBV6-1 and TRBJ1-1, with 8 bases that match TRBD1. Per the germline V gene, CDR1 is MNHNS and CDR2 is SASEGT. The CDR3 totals 15 residues. Trimming cost V 1 base and J 4 bases; bases outside gene matches: 5. The CDR3 DNA is TGTGCCAGCAGTGAAGAAGGTACAGGGGGCACTGAAGCTTTCTTT. Amino acid sequence: CASSEEGTGGTEAFF.

The J gene is TRBJ2-2, the V gene TRBV19; 9 nucleotides align to TRBD2. Trimming removed 3 bases from V and 3 bases from J; junction bases left unmatched: 14. CDR3 length equals 19 residues. Looked up from germline, CDR1 is LNHDA and CDR2 is SQIVND (reference sequence). The CDR3 spells CASSMMGLAIAGDTGELFF. The CDR3 nucleotides read TGTGCCAGTAGTATGATGGGACTAGCCATCGCGGGGGACACCGGGGAGCTGTTTTTT.

As for this clone: Sequence at one end of the junction differs from germline and may be a read error. The sample has other DNA sequences that encode this CDR3 too. This chain's CDR3 is CASSVQSTDTQYF. The CDR3 DNA reads TGCGCCAGCAGTGTCCAGAGCACAGATACGCAGTATTTT. V is TRBV6-4 and J is TRBJ2-3; D is undetermined. CDR1 and CDR2 (germline): MRHNA, SNTAGT. This CDR3 comprises 13 residues.

V and J are TRBV6-1 and TRBJ2-1; tentatively, D is TRBD2 (6 bases). Germline V CDR1 and CDR2: MNHNS, SASEGT. V lost 2 bases, J lost 3 bases, and 23 bases lay in between. This CDR3 comprises 19 residues. CDR3 sequence (DNA): TGTGCCAGCAGTGAAATCGGCACCGACTATAGCGGCATCTACAATGAGCAGTTCTTC. It codes for CASSEIGTDYSGIYNEQFF.

This sequence joins TRBV28 and TRBJ1-6, with D possibly matching TRBD1 (5 bases). Looked up from germline, CDR1 is MDHEN and CDR2 is SYDVKM. V was clipped by 7 bases and J by 1 base, with 20 bases between them. The CDR3 loop spans 18 amino acids. The CDR3 nucleotides are TGTGCCAGCAATTCCAGGGTATCTTACCTGTCCTATAATTCACCCCTCCACTTT. Encoded protein: CASNSRVSYLSYNSPLHF.

The V call is TRBV23-1, the J call TRBJ1-6; D ambiguous. TRBV23-1 is given ORF status, its function remaining uncertain. There are 14 residues in the CDR3. V was cut by 8 bases and J by 4 bases, with 12 bases left in between. The CDR3 sequence: CASLCLRYNSPLHF. CDR3 sequence (DNA): TGCGCCAGCCTCTGTCTCCGGTATAATTCACCCCTCCACTTT.

This sequence joins TRBV7-2 and TRBJ1-2; 9 bases match TRBD1. Germline trimming cut 5 bases from V and 1 base from J; bases unmatched to any gene: 14. Germline lookup yields CDR1 SGHTA and CDR2 FQGNSA. This CDR3 is 18 amino acids long. The CDR3 is CASSDEGTGGDYNYGYTF. The CDR3, as DNA: TGTGCCAGCAGCGACGAAGGTACAGGGGGCGATTATAACTATGGCTACACCTTC.

The rearrangement links TRBV28 to TRBJ2-1; D is perhaps TRBD2 (5 bases). The V end was cut by 7 bases, the J end by 5 bases, with 24 bases between. CDR3 length: 17 residues. Germline V lookup: CDR1 MDHEN, CDR2 SYDVKM. The CDR3 DNA reads as TGTGCCAGCAATGAGATCCGTTTGGGGAGACGGGACAATGAGCAGTTCTTC. It yields the protein CASNEIRLGRRDNEQFF. Full variable domain (remainder filled in from reference TRBV28 and TRBJ2-1): DVKVTQSSRYLVKRTGEKVFLECVQDMDHENMFWYRQDPGLGLRLIYFSYDVKMKEKGDIPEGYSVSREKKERFSLILESASTNQTSMYLCASNEIRLGRRDNEQFFGPGTRLTVL.

The chain is built from TRBV6-1 and TRBJ1-1; D is possibly TRBD1 (5 bases). CDR1 MNHNS and CDR2 SASEGT come from the germline V gene. V gave up 11 bases and J gave up 5 bases, with 18 bases separating them. The CDR3 totals 13 residues. CDR3 amino acids: CAGGGRGVTEAFF. DNA for the CDR3: TGTGCCGGTGGGGGGAGGGGCGTAACTGAAGCTTTCTTT.

The CDR3 nucleotides are TGTGCCAGCAGCCCACTAGCGGGGCTCTACAATGAGCAGTTCTTC. It yields the protein CASSPLAGLYNEQFF. The genes are TRBV28 and TRBJ2-1; 10 positions match TRBD2. V shed 6 bases, J shed 3 bases, and the junction held 5 bases outside the gene matches. The germline gives CDR1 MDHEN, CDR2 SYDVKM. The CDR3 is made up of 15 amino acids.